The TCR beta chain under discussion was sequenced for a study of cytomegalovirus exposure and HLA in healthy donors. Study-wide points: Rarity held for most TCR sequences, but there were some public TCRs that occurred in many donors.

13 Jbeta primers and 60 Vbeta primers were used for the PCR. Only in-frame clones appear in the TCRdb table, and some are missing; sequencing was by immunoSEQ multiplex PCR. The table shows 120,000 or so clones, with over 9.5% occurring only once. Trimming took off 7 bases at V and 0 bases at J, with 5 bases between the two ends. Germline CDR1 is SEHNR and CDR2 is FQNEAQ (reference sequence). The CDR3 is 12 residues long. Concerning this clone: The antigen is not known.

The TCR comes from a woman aged 18-29 years in good health and CMV-seropositive. Sequencing was done on a sample of PBMCs. The chain links TRBV7-9 to TRBJ2-3; D not resolved. The CDR3: CASTVSTDTQYF. In DNA, the CDR3 is TGTGCCAGCACCGTAAGCACAGATACGCAGTATTTT.